This T cell receptor (beta chain) was retrieved from a study of T-cell reconstitution after alpha-beta-depleted transplantation in children. Findings and caveats of the study: The origin of high day-60 TCRbeta diversity in some patients lay in surviving recipient T cells and thymic progenitors. T-cell counts and diversity at one year following transplant were attributed mainly to newly produced T cells. Two months or so post-transplant, alpha-beta T cells reportedly derived from several hundred expanded graft clones.

Unique molecular identifiers featured in how the TCRbeta library was prepared. TCRdb reanalysed the PCR reads using MiXCR and keeps one entry per CDR3 protein. The table shows approximately 500,000 distinct CDR3 sequences, with 25% to 30% occurring only once. V lost 3 bases and J 10 bases, leaving 15 bases between the germline ends. The germline gives CDR1 KGHDR, CDR2 SFDVKD. This CDR3 spans 14 amino acids. This clonotype was seen more than once but under ten times. Its antigen is not known. This chain joins TRBV24-1 and TRBJ2-1; D could derive from TRBD1 or TRBD2 (5 bases each). The sample was PBMCs, taken before TCRalphabeta/CD19-depleted stem cell transplant. This sequence was found in a boy under two years old with Wiskott-Aldrich syndrome, due to receive a stem cell transplant. CDR3 sequence: CATSDGPRWGEQFF. For the CDR3, the DNA is TGTGCCACCAGTGATGGACCGCGGTGGGGGGAGCAGTTCTTC.